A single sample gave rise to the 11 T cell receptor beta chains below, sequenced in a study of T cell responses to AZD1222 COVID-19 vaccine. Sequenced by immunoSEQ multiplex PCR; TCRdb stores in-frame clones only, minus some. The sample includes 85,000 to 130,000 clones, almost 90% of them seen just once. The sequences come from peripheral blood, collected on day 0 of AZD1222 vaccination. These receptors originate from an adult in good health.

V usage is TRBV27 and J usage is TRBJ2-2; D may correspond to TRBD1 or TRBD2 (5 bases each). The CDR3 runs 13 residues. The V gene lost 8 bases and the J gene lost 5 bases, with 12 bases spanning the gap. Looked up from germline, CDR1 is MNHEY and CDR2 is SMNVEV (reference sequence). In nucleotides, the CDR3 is TGTGCCAGCGCTGGGACGGCAACCGGGGAGCTGTTTTTT. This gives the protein CASAGTATGELFF.

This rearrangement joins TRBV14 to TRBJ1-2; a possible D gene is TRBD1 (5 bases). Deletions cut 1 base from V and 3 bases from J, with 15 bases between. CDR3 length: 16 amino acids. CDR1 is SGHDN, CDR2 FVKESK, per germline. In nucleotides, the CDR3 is TGTGCCAGCAGCCAAGGATGGTCCGGGACGGACTATGGCTACACCTTC. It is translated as CASSQGWSGTDYGYTF.

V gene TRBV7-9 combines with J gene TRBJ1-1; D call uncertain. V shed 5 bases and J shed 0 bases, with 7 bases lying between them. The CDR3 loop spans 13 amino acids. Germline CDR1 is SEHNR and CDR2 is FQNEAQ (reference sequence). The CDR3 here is CASSPNLNTEAFF. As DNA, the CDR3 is TGTGCCAGCAGCCCAAACCTGAACACTGAAGCTTTCTTT.

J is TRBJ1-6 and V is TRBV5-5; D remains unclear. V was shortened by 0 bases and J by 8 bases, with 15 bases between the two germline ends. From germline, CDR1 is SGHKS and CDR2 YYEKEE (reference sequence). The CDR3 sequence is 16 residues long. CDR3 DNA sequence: TGTGCCAGCAGCTTGGCACCGGGTTTAGGGCATTCACCCCTCCACTTT. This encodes CASSLAPGLGHSPLHF.

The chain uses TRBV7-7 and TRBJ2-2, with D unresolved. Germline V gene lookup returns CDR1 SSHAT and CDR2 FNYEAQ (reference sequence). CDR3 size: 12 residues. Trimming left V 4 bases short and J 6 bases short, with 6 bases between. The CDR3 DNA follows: TGTGCCAGCAGCTCAGACGCCGGGGAGCTGTTTTTT. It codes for CASSSDAGELFF. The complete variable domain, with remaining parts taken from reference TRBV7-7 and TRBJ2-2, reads GAGVSQSPRYKVTKRGQDVTLRCDPISSHATLYWYQQALGQGPEFLTYFNYEAQPDKSGLPSDRFSAERPEGSISTLTIQRTEQRDSAMYRCASSSDAGELFFGEGSRLTVL.

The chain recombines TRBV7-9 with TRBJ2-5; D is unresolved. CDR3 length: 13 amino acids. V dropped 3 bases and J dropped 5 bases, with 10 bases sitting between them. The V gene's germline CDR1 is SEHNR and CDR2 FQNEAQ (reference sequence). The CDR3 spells CASSLPTAETQYF. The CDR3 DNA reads TGTGCCAGCAGCTTGCCGACGGCCGAGACCCAGTACTTC.

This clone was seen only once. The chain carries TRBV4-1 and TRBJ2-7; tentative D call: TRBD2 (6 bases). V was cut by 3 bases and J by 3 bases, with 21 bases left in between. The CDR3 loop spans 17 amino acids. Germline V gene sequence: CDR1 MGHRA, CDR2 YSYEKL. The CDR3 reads CASSHTLFSGSNYEQYF. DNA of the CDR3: TGCGCCAGCAGCCATACCCTTTTCAGCGGGTCGAACTACGAGCAGTACTTC.

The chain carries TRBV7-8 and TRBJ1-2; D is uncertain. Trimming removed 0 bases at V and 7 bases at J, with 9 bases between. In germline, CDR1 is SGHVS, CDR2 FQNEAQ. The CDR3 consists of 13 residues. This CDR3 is CASSLAQWSGYTF. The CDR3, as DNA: TGTGCCAGCAGCTTAGCGCAGTGGAGTGGCTACACCTTC.

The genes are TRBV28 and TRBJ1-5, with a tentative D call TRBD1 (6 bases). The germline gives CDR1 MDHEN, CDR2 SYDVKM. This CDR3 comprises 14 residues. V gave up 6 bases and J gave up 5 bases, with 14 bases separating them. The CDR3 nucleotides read TGTGCCAGCAGACAAGGGGGAGTTCATCAGCCCCAGCATTTT. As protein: CASRQGGVHQPQHF.

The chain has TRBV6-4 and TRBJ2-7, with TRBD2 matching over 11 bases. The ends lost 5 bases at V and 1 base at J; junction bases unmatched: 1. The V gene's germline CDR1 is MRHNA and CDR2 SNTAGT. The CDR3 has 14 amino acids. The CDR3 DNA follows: TGTGCCAGCAGTCGACTAGCGGGGTCCTACGAGCAGTACTTC. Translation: CASSRLAGSYEQYF.

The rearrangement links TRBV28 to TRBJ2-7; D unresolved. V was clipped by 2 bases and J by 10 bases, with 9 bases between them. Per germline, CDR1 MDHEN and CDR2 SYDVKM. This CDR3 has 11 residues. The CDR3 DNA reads TGTGCCAGCAGTTTAACTCTCTACCAGTACTTC. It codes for CASSLTLYQYF.